Listed here are 14 T cell receptor beta chains from one sample, sequenced in a study of cytomegalovirus exposure and HLA in healthy donors. PCR was performed using 60 Vbeta and 13 Jbeta primers. Data came from immunoSEQ multiplex PCR; TCRdb stores just in-frame clones and leaves some out. Of roughly 110,000 clones in the sample, around 78% were seen once. Material: PBMCs. The receptors were sampled from a man aged 25-45 years in good health and CMV-seronegative.

In nucleotides, the CDR3 is TGTGCCAGTATGTCGTTGGACGCGGGCTCTGGGGCCAACGTCCTGACTTTC. Protein sequence: CASMSLDAGSGANVLTF. V gene TRBV19 combines with J gene TRBJ2-6, with D perhaps matching TRBD2 (5 bases). The CDR3 length is 17 residues. Germline V gene lookup returns CDR1 LNHDA and CDR2 SQIVND (reference sequence). Trimming pared 7 bases from V and 0 bases from J, leaving 16 bases between.

Here the CDR3 reads CASTESGSETYEQYF. Written as DNA, the CDR3 is TGTGCCAGCACCGAATCAGGGTCCGAAACCTACGAGCAGTACTTC. The rearrangement uses TRBV2 and TRBJ2-7; weak D call: TRBD1 (5 bases). CDR1 is SNHLY, CDR2 FYNNEI, per germline. This CDR3 spans 15 amino acids. The V gene lost 7 bases and the J gene lost 2 bases, with 18 bases spanning the gap.

The rearrangement joins TRBV28 to TRBJ2-2; tentative D call: TRBD2 (6 bases). The CDR3 contains 14 residues. Trimming removed 10 bases at V and 7 bases at J, with 19 bases between. Looked up from germline, CDR1 is MDHEN and CDR2 is SYDVKM. For the CDR3, the DNA is TGTGCCACCCGAATAGCCCGACTAGGCGGGGAGCTGTTTTTT. Translated: CATRIARLGGELFF.

V and J are TRBV6-1 and TRBJ2-1, with 8 positions matching TRBD2. V lost 4 bases and J lost 4; bases outside the gene matches: 3. The length of the CDR3 is 14 residues. Germline values: CDR1 MNHNS, CDR2 SASEGT. The DNA for the CDR3 is TGTGCCAGCAGTGTCGAGCGGGGGTACAATGAGCAGTTCTTC. This codes for CASSVERGYNEQFF.

This chain uses TRBV19 with TRBJ2-5, with 14 bases that match TRBD2. V lost 5 bases, J lost 5 bases, and 1 base stayed unmatched. The CDR3 length is 14 residues. Germline assignment: CDR1 LNHDA and CDR2 SQIVND (reference sequence). CDR3 bases: TGTGCCAGTAGTGGGACTAGCGGGGGTGAGACCCAGTACTTC. It yields the protein CASSGTSGGETQYF.

The chain carries TRBV27 and TRBJ1-2; D is uncertain. The CDR3 spans 15 residues. Germline CDR1 and CDR2: MNHEY and SMNVEV (reference sequence). The germline V and J ends were trimmed by 3 bases and 1 base, with 12 bases remaining between them. In DNA, the CDR3 is TGTGCCAGCAGTTTTGACCCAGGAGGTAACTATGGCTACACCTTC. Translated: CASSFDPGGNYGYTF.

This chain uses TRBV7-8 with TRBJ2-7; TRBD2 matches at 9 bases. Unmatched junction bases numbered 7, after V lost 5 bases and J lost 5 bases. Germline CDR1 SGHVS, CDR2 FQNEAQ. There are 14 residues in the CDR3. CDR3 sequence: CASSPRRTSDEQYF. CDR3 nucleotides: TGTGCCAGCAGCCCCAGGAGGACTAGCGACGAGCAGTACTTC.

In its sample, this clone was seen a few times. The rearrangement uses TRBV6-5 and TRBJ2-2, with D possibly TRBD1 on 5 matching bases. Germline V gives CDR1 MNHEY, CDR2 SVGAGI. V dropped 2 bases and J dropped 4 bases, with 8 bases sitting between them. The CDR3 has 14 amino acids. The CDR3 nucleotides read TGTGCCAGCAGTTACGGGGCTAGCACCGGGGAGCTGTTTTTT. Its translation: CASSYGASTGELFF.

This chain uses TRBV9 with TRBJ1-6; D is unclear. Trimming cost V 0 bases and J 5 bases, with 6 bases left between them. Germline V gene sequence: CDR1 SGDLS, CDR2 YYNGEE. This CDR3 region has 14 residues. The CDR3, as DNA: TGTGCCAGCAGCGTAGCAACGGATAATTCACCCCTCCACTTT. This codes for CASSVATDNSPLHF.

This clone was recorded a few times. The gene calls are TRBV2 and TRBJ2-3; D perhaps matches TRBD1 (5 bases). CDR3 length: 15 amino acids. Germline CDR1 reads SNHLY; CDR2 reads FYNNEI. V was cut by 2 bases and J by 0 bases, with 9 bases left in between. CDR3 nucleotide sequence: TGTGCCAGCAGTGAACGGACACAAAGCACAGATACGCAGTATTTT. It encodes CASSERTQSTDTQYF.

The J gene is TRBJ1-5, the V gene TRBV6-1, with 8 bases aligning to TRBD1. The CDR3 has 13 residues. Germline V gene sequence: CDR1 MNHNS, CDR2 SASEGT. V gave up 6 bases and J gave up 7 bases; unmatched junction bases: 5. The CDR3 protein is CASRQGARQPQHF. As DNA, the CDR3 is TGTGCCAGCAGGCAGGGGGCAAGACAGCCCCAGCATTTT.

This clone was observed a handful of times. The V gene is TRBV9, the J gene TRBJ2-2, with D possibly being TRBD1 (6 bases). The ends were cut back, 0 bases at V and 1 base at J, with 10 bases in the middle. CDR3 length: 16 amino acids. Per the germline V gene, CDR1 is SGDLS and CDR2 is YYNGEE. The CDR3 DNA sequence: TGTGCCAGCAGCGTAGATCAGGGGCGGAACACCGGGGAGCTGTTTTTT. It translates to CASSVDQGRNTGELFF.

This clone turned up a few times. Other nucleotide sequences in the sample specify the same CDR3. The V and J genes are TRBV9 and TRBJ2-7; 9 positions match TRBD1. This CDR3 region has 15 residues. The ends lost 1 base at V and 3 bases at J; junction bases unmatched: 5. Per germline, CDR1 SGDLS and CDR2 YYNGEE. The CDR3 sequence: CASSVTGGEDYEQYF. CDR3 nucleotides: TGTGCCAGCAGCGTAACAGGGGGCGAAGACTACGAGCAGTACTTC. The whole variable domain, remainder taken from reference TRBV9 and TRBJ2-7, is DSGVTQTPKHLITATGQRVTLRCSPRSGDLSVYWYQQSLDQGLQFLIQYYNGEERAKGNILERFSAQQFPDLHSELNLSSLELGDSALYFCASSVTGGEDYEQYFGPGTRLTVT.

This chain uses TRBV19 with TRBJ2-3; TRBD2 is a possible D gene (5 bases). Germline CDR1 is LNHDA and CDR2 is SQIVND (reference sequence). This CDR3 comprises 15 residues. Trimming left V 7 bases short and J 6 bases short, with 20 bases between. The CDR3 spells CASTEGIGFFDTQYF. The DNA of the CDR3 is TGTGCCAGTACTGAGGGTATCGGGTTCTTTGATACGCAGTATTTT.